This T cell receptor beta chain was found in a study of immune evolution from preneoplasia to lung adenocarcinoma. As for the study in general: HLA loss of heterozygosity: about 7% AIS, about 15% MIA, more than 25% ADC, none AAH. Findings and caveats of the study: Later-stage lesions appeared to have more T cells, more diversity, less clonality.

Profiling relied on immunoSEQ multiplex PCR, and the TCRdb table lists in-frame clones only, not all of them. Of some 9,000 clones detected, more than 70% appear once; the ten largest clones hold 10% to 15%. Germline lookup yields CDR1 SGHTA and CDR2 FQGTGA. The CDR3 extends over 16 amino acids. V was trimmed by 5 bases and J by 7 bases, leaving 20 bases between them. This clone was counted a few times. As yet, its antigen is unknown. Source material: FFPE lung adenocarcinoma in situ tissue. This TCR came from a person of 80 years or more with lung adenocarcinoma. The V call is TRBV7-3, the J call TRBJ1-4; the D is unclear. CDR3 sequence (DNA): TGTGCCAGCAGCCCTTGCGACGAGGGCGGCGTTGAAAAACTGTTTTTT. Amino acids: CASSPCDEGGVEKLFF. Full variable domain (remainder filled in from reference TRBV7-3 and TRBJ1-4): GAGVSQTPSNKVTEKGKYVELRCDPISGHTALYWYRQSLGQGPEFLIYFQGTGAADDSGLPNDRFFAVRPEGSVSTLKIQRTERGDSAVYLCASSPCDEGGVEKLFFGSGTQLSVL.